A selection of T cell receptor beta chains follows, all from one sample in a study of T cell changes during pregnancy in multiple sclerosis. Sequencing used immunoSEQ multiplex PCR; TCRdb keeps in-frame clones, though not all of them. The repertoire holds 70,000 to 95,000 clones, approximately 92% seen once, with 4.3% in the top ten. Sequences were derived from peripheral blood, sampled in the first trimester of pregnancy. The receptors here all came from a female donor with multiple sclerosis, enrolled in a pregnancy study. The CDR3 runs from the conserved cysteine through the conserved F or W. Each record gives: V gene, D gene, J gene, clone size, CDR3 protein, CDR3 DNA. D genes are given only for firm matches. The listing skips clone size in some rows; elsewhere it reads once, few, many or a size class.

TRBV6-1	.	TRBJ1-2	.	CASRSYRVLNYGYTF	TGTGCCAGCAGGTCCTACAGGGTATTAAACTATGGCTACACCTTC
TRBV5-1	TRBD1	TRBJ2-5	.	CASSLEQGYGETQYF	TGCGCCAGCAGCTTGGAACAGGGGTATGGGGAGACCCAGTACTTC
TRBV4-2	.	TRBJ1-5	.	CASSQDWRMRDNQPQHF	TGTGCCAGCAGCCAAGATTGGAGGATGAGGGACAATCAGCCCCAGCATTTT
TRBV6-5	.	TRBJ1-6	.	CASSYGVRGYNSPLHF	TGTGCCAGCAGTTACGGGGTCAGGGGCTATAATTCACCCCTCCACTTT
TRBV30	TRBD2	TRBJ2-4	.	CAWSRWGGGLAKNIQYF	TGTGCCTGGAGCAGATGGGGCGGGGGGCTAGCCAAAAACATTCAGTACTTC
TRBV19	TRBD1	TRBJ1-1	.	CASSMMDGRGRRNTEAFF	TGTGCCAGTAGTATGATGGATGGAAGGGGGCGCAGGAACACTGAAGCTTTCTTT
TRBV9	TRBD1	TRBJ1-6	.	CASSSETGDNSPLHF	TGTGCCAGCAGCTCCGAGACAGGGGATAATTCACCCCTCCACTTT
TRBV27	.	TRBJ1-4	once	CASSLQGATPATNEKLFF	TGTGCCAGCAGTTTACAGGGCGCCACCCCTGCAACTAATGAAAAACTGTTTTTT
TRBV5-1	.	TRBJ1-4	.	CASSLGRNEKLFF	TGCGCCAGCAGCTTGGGTCGGAATGAAAAACTGTTTTTT
TRBV5-1	TRBD1	TRBJ1-5	.	CASIYRGKGNQPQHF	TGCGCCAGCATCTACAGGGGAAAGGGCAATCAGCCCCAGCATTTT
TRBV6-1	.	TRBJ2-2	.	CASRLVSGDTGELFF	TGTGCCAGCAGACTAGTGTCAGGGGATACCGGGGAGCTGTTTTTT
TRBV10-2	.	TRBJ1-1	once	CASSEERGGRVTEAFF	TGCGCCAGCAGTGAGGAGAGGGGGGGTAGGGTCACTGAAGCTTTCTTT
TRBV27	.	TRBJ2-7	.	CASSLAAGGRTYEQYF	TGTGCCAGCAGTTTAGCTGCCGGGGGACGGACCTACGAGCAGTACTTC
TRBV7-2	TRBD2	TRBJ2-7	.	CASSPGTSAEQYF	TGTGCCAGCAGCCCTGGGACTAGCGCCGAGCAGTACTTC
TRBV27	TRBD1	TRBJ1-1	.	CASRDRGLNTEAFF	TGTGCCAGCAGAGACAGGGGGTTGAACACTGAAGCTTTCTTT
TRBV23-1	.	TRBJ2-3	.	CASSQETGESTDTQYF	TGCGCCAGCAGTCAAGAGACAGGTGAATCGACAGATACGCAGTATTTT
TRBV6-1	TRBD2	TRBJ2-1	once	CASSERGTSGVSYNEQFF	TGTGCCAGCAGTGAAAGGGGGACTAGCGGGGTTTCCTACAATGAGCAGTTCTTC
TRBV7-9	.	TRBJ1-1	.	CASSLLAGGKGGITEAFF	TGTGCCAGCAGCTTACTAGCGGGAGGGAAGGGGGGAATAACTGAAGCTTTCTTT
TRBV29-1	TRBD1	TRBJ1-5	.	CSVGGTGPNQPQHF	TGCAGCGTCGGAGGGACAGGGCCAAATCAGCCCCAGCATTTT
TRBV14	.	TRBJ1-2	.	CASSRREGYGYTF	TGTGCCAGCAGCCGCAGGGAAGGCTATGGCTACACCTTC
TRBV7-3	TRBD2	TRBJ2-1	.	CASRLIDSGLAGKPDGEQFF	TGTGCCAGCAGATTAATCGACAGTGGACTAGCGGGGAAACCAGATGGTGAGCAGTTCTTC
TRBV13	TRBD2	TRBJ2-1	.	CASSSAGGRYNEQFF	TGTGCCAGCAGCTCCGCGGGGGGGCGGTACAATGAGCAGTTCTTC
TRBV7-9	.	TRBJ1-1	.	CASSNGLGGTEAFF	TGTGCCAGCAGTAACGGACTGGGGGGCACTGAAGCTTTCTTT
TRBV19	.	TRBJ1-4	.	CATRERANEKLFF	TGTGCCACCCGGGAGAGGGCAAATGAAAAACTGTTTTTT
TRBV7-9	TRBD2	TRBJ2-5	.	CASSRPGLVQETQYF	TGTGCCAGCAGCAGGCCGGGACTAGTTCAAGAGACCCAGTACTTC
TRBV9	.	TRBJ1-1	.	CASSVVMNTEAFF	TGTGCCAGCAGCGTAGTTATGAACACTGAAGCTTTCTTT
TRBV5-1	TRBD1	TRBJ1-4	.	CASSRTGSNEKLFF	TGCGCCAGCAGCCGGACAGGGAGTAATGAAAAACTGTTTTTT
TRBV15	.	TRBJ1-1	once	CATTGYMNTEAFF	TGTGCCACGACAGGATATATGAACACTGAAGCTTTCTTT
TRBV6-1	TRBD1	TRBJ1-3	.	CASSEKTGRNTIYF	TGTGCCAGCAGTGAAAAGACAGGGAGAAACACCATATATTTT
TRBV5-1	TRBD2	TRBJ2-7	.	CASSLVGGGKPGDEQYF	TGCGCCAGCAGCTTGGTCGGGGGGGGGAAACCCGGGGACGAGCAGTACTTC
TRBV5-5	.	TRBJ1-5	.	CASSLELRPLSNQPQHF	TGTGCCAGCAGCTTGGAGCTCAGGCCCCTGAGCAATCAGCCCCAGCATTTT
TRBV19	TRBD1	TRBJ1-4	.	CASSSTGVGEKLFF	TGTGCCAGTAGTTCGACAGGGGTTGGCGAAAAACTGTTTTTT
TRBV11-1	.	TRBJ2-5	.	CASSLGETEYF	TGTGCCAGCAGCTTAGGCGAGACAGAGTACTTC
TRBV4-2	.	TRBJ2-6	.	CASSQDTNSGANVLTF	TGTGCCAGCAGCCAAGATACAAACTCTGGGGCCAACGTCCTGACTTTC
TRBV29-1	.	TRBJ1-2	.	CSVARREWSYGYTF	TGCAGCGTAGCACGCAGGGAATGGAGCTATGGCTACACCTTC
TRBV9	TRBD2	TRBJ2-1	.	CASSVGLASYNEQFF	TGTGCCAGCAGCGTGGGACTAGCGTCCTACAATGAGCAGTTCTTC
TRBV4-2	TRBD1	TRBJ2-7	.	CASSQPGTGSSEQYF	TGTGCCAGCAGCCAGCCCGGGACAGGGAGCTCCGAGCAGTACTTC
TRBV18	TRBD1	TRBJ1-4	.	CASSPRTGANEKLFF	TGTGCCAGCTCACCAAGGACAGGGGCTAATGAAAAACTGTTTTTT
TRBV19	TRBD2	TRBJ2-2	.	CASSRGGTNTGELFF	TGTGCCAGTAGTCGCGGGGGGACGAACACCGGGGAGCTGTTTTTT
TRBV7-3	.	TRBJ2-6	.	CASSRDSRSGANVLTF	TGTGCCAGCAGCCGGGACTCCCGCTCTGGGGCCAACGTCCTGACTTTC
TRBV10-3	.	TRBJ2-7	.	CAISGTVSDEQYF	TGTGCCATCAGTGGGACAGTAAGTGACGAGCAGTACTTC
TRBV2	.	TRBJ2-2	.	CASTQAGELFF	TGTGCCAGCACCCAAGCAGGGGAGCTGTTTTTT
TRBV5-4	.	TRBJ1-1	.	CASSSPGGGFMNTEAFF	TGTGCCAGCAGCTCCCCGGGAGGGGGGTTTATGAACACTGAAGCTTTCTTT
TRBV11-2	TRBD1	TRBJ1-3	.	CASSRIKQGSGNTIYF	TGTGCCAGCAGTCGTATTAAACAGGGGTCTGGAAACACCATATATTTT
TRBV7-3	.	TRBJ2-5	.	CASSLTRKETQYF	TGTGCCAGCAGCTTGACTAGAAAAGAGACCCAGTACTTC
TRBV9	.	TRBJ1-3	.	CASSVGGETGNTIYF	TGTGCCAGCAGCGTAGGCGGAGAGACGGGGAACACCATATATTTT
TRBV27	.	TRBJ2-7	.	CASSSPRGPDLYEQYF	TGTGCCAGCAGTTCCCCTAGGGGCCCAGATCTCTACGAGCAGTACTTC
TRBV25-1	.	TRBJ1-4	.	CASSSLAVWEKLFF	TGTGCCAGCAGTTCCCTGGCTGTGTGGGAAAAACTGTTTTTT
TRBV7-3	.	TRBJ1-4	.	CASSGWTVRGEKLFF	TGTGCCAGCAGCGGATGGACGGTCCGAGGGGAAAAACTGTTTTTT
TRBV11-3	.	TRBJ2-3	.	CASSLGSGNTDTQYF	TGTGCCAGCAGCTTAGGGAGCGGCAACACAGATACGCAGTATTTT